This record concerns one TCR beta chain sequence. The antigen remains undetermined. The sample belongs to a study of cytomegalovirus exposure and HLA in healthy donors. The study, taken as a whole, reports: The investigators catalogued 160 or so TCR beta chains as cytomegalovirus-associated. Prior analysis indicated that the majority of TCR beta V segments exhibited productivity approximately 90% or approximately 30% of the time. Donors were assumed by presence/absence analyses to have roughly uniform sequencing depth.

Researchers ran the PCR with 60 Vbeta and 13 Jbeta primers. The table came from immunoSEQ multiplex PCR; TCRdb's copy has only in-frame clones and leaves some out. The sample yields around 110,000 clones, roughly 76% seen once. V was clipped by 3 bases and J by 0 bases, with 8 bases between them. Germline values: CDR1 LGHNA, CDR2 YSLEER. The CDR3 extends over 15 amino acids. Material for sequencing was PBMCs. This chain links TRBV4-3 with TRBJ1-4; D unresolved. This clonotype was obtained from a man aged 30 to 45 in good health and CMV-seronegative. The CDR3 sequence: CASSHNRATNEKLFF. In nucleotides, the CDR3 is TGCGCCAGCAGCCATAACCGGGCAACTAATGAAAAACTGTTTTTT.